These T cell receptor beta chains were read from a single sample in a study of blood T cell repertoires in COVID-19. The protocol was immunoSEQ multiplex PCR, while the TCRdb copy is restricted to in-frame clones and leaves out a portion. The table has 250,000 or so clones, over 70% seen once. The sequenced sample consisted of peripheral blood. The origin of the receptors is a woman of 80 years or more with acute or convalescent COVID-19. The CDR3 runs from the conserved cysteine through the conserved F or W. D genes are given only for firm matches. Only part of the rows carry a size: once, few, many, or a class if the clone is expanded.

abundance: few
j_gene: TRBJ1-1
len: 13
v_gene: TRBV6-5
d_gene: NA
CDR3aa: CASSLGAGTEAFF
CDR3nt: TGTGCCAGCAGTCTCGGTGCGGGCACTGAAGCTTTCTTT

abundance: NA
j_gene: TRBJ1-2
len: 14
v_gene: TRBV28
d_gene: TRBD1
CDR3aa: CASSLRTGGKGYTF
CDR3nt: TGTGCCAGCAGTTTGCGGACAGGGGGCAAGGGCTACACCTTC

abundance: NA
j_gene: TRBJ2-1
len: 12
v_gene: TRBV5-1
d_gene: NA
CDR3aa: CASSLAFNEQFF
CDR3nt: TGCGCCAGCAGCTTGGCTTTTAATGAGCAGTTCTTC

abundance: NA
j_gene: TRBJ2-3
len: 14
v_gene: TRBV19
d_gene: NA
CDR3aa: CASSIQQGADTQYF
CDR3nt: TGTGCCAGTAGTATCCAACAGGGAGCAGATACGCAGTATTTT

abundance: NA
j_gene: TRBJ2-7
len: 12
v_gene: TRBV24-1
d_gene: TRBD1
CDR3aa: CATGTGRYEQYF
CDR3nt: TGTGCCACCGGGACAGGGAGGTACGAGCAGTACTTC

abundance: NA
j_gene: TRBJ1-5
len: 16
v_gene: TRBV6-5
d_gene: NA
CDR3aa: CASSWETSRLNQPQHF
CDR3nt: TGTGCCAGCAGTTGGGAGACATCCCGACTAAATCAGCCCCAGCATTTT

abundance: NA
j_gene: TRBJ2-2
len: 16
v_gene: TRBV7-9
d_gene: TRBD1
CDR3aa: CASSLAGTANTGELFF
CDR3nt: TGTGCCAGCAGCTTAGCGGGGACAGCGAACACCGGGGAGCTGTTTTTT

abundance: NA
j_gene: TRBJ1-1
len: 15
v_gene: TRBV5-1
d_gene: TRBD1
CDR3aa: CASSRGLTGYTEAFF
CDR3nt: TGCGCCAGCAGCAGGGGGCTAACGGGATACACTGAAGCTTTCTTT

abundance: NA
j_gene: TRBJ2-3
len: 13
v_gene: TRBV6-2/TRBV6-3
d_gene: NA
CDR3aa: CASSPTGTDTQYF
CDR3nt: TGTGCCAGCAGTCCCACAGGCACAGATACGCAGTATTTT

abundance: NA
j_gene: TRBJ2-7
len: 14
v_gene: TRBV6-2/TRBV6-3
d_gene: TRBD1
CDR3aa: CASSKGQGAYEQYF
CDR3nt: TGTGCCAGCAGTAAGGGACAGGGGGCGTACGAGCAGTACTTC

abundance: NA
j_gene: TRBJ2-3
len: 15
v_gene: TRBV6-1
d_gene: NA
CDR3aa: CASSERDRTTDTQYF
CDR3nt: TGTGCCAGCAGTGAAAGAGACAGAACTACAGATACGCAGTATTTT

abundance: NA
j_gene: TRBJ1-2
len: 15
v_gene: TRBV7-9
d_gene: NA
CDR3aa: CASSFATVANYGYTF
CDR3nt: TGTGCCAGCAGCTTTGCGACAGTAGCTAACTATGGCTACACCTTC

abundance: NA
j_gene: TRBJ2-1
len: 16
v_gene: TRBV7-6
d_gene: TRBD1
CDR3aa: CASSRDRGTLGAEQFF
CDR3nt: TGTGCCAGCAGTCGGGACAGGGGAACCCTGGGAGCTGAGCAGTTCTTC

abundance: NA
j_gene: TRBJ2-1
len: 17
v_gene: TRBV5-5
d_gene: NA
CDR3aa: CASSLAGRDVTYNEQFF
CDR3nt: TGTGCCAGCAGCTTGGCGGGGCGGGATGTAACCTACAATGAGCAGTTCTTC

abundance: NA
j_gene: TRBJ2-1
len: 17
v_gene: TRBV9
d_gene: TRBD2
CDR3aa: CASSVQTGTSPYNEQFF
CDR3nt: TGTGCCAGCAGCGTCCAGACCGGGACTAGCCCCTACAATGAGCAGTTCTTC

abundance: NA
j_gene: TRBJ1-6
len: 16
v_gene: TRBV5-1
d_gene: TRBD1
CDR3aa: CASSLALPGQGSPLHF
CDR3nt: TGCGCCAGCAGCTTGGCCCTACCGGGACAGGGTTCACCCCTCCACTTT

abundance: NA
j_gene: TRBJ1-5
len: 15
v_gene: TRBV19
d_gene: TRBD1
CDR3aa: CASSSGQGFYQPQHF
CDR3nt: TGTGCCAGTAGCTCCGGACAGGGGTTCTATCAGCCCCAGCATTTT

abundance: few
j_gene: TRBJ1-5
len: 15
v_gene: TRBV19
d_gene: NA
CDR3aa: CASSISGLSNQPQHF
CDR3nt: TGTGCCAGTAGTATATCAGGGTTAAGCAATCAGCCCCAGCATTTT

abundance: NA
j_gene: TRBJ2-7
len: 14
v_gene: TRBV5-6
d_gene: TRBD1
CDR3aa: CASSFFGTDYEQYF
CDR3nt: TGTGCCAGCAGCTTTTTCGGGACAGACTACGAGCAGTACTTC

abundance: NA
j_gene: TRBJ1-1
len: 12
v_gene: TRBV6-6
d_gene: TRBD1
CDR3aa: CATDRGNTEAFF
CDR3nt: TGTGCCACGGACAGGGGTAATACTGAAGCTTTCTTT

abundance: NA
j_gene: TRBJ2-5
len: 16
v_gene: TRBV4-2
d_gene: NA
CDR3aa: CASSQNYGGFGETQYF
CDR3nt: TGTGCCAGCAGCCAAAATTATGGGGGGTTCGGTGAGACCCAGTACTTC

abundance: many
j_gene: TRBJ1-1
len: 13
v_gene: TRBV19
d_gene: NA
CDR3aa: CASRTGRNTEAFF
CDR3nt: TGTGCCAGTAGGACCGGGAGGAACACTGAAGCTTTCTTT

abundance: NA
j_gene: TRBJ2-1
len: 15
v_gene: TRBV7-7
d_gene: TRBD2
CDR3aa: CASSPGTSGGNEQFF
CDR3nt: TGTGCCAGCAGTCCCGGGACTAGCGGGGGTAACGAGCAGTTCTTC

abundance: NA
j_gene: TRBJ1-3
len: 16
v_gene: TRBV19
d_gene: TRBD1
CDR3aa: CASSTYGQGTGNTIYF
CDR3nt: TGTGCCAGTAGTACCTATGGACAGGGCACTGGAAACACCATATATTTT

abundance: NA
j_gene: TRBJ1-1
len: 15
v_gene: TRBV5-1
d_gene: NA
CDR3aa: CASSERTAGGTEAFF
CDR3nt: TGCGCCAGCAGCGAGCGGACCGCCGGAGGGACTGAAGCTTTCTTT

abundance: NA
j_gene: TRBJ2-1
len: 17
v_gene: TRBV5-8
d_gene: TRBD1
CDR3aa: CASSLAQGAVGRNEQFF
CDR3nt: TGTGCCAGCAGCTTGGCCCAGGGGGCTGTTGGTAGGAATGAGCAGTTCTTC

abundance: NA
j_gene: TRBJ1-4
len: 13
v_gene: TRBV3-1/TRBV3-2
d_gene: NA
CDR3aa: CASSQWEGEKLFF
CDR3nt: TGTGCCAGCAGCCAGTGGGAGGGTGAAAAACTGTTTTTT

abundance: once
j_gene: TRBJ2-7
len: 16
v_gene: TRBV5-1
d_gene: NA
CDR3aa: CASSLGQGNFPYEQYF
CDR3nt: TGCGCCAGCAGCTTGGGGCAGGGGAATTTTCCCTACGAGCAGTACTTC

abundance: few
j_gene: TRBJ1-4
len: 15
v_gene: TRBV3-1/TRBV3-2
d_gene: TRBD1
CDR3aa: CASSQVQGAGEKLFF
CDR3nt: TGTGCCAGCAGCCAGGTTCAGGGGGCGGGTGAAAAACTGTTTTTT

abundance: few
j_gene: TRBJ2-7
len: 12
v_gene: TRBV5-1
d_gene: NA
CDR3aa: CASSLDLYEQYF
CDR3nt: TGCGCCAGCAGCTTGGATCTGTACGAGCAGTACTTC

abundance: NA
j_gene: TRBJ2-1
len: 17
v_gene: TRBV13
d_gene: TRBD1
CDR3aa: CASSFRMDRRVGNEQFF
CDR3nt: TGTGCCAGCAGCTTCAGGATGGACAGGCGGGTCGGCAATGAGCAGTTCTTC

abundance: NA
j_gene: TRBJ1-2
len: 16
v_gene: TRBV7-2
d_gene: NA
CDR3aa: CASSLVRTAGSYGYTF
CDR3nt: TGTGCCAGCAGCTTAGTTAGAACGGCAGGTAGCTATGGCTACACCTTC

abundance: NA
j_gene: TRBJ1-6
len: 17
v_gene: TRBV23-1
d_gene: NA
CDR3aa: CASSHRRDRTPTFPLHF
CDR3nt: TGCGCCAGCAGTCATCGCCGAGACAGGACTCCGACATTCCCCCTCCACTTT

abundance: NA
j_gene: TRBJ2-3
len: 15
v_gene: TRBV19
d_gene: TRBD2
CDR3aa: CASSHSGGAPDTQYF
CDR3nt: TGTGCCAGTAGCCATAGCGGGGGGGCCCCAGATACGCAGTATTTT

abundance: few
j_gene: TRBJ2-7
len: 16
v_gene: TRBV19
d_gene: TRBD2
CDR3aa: CASSMRPSGSFHEQYF
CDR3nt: TGTGCCAGTAGTATGAGGCCTAGCGGGAGTTTCCACGAGCAGTACTTC

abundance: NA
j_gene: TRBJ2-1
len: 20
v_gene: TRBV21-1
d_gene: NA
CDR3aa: CASSINRTGIPLSDYNEQFF
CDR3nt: TGTGCCAGCAGCATCAATAGGACGGGAATCCCCCTCTCAGACTACAATGAGCAGTTCTTC

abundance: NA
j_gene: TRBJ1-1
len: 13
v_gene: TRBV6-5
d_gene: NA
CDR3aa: CASSYPEGTEAFF
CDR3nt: TGTGCCAGCAGTTATCCGGAGGGGACTGAAGCTTTCTTT